This T cell receptor beta chain was retrieved from a study of T-cell reconstitution after alpha-beta-depleted transplantation in children. Trimming stripped 6 bases from V and 2 bases from J, with 14 bases between. There are 15 residues in the CDR3. The library targeted TCRbeta and was prepared with unique molecular identifiers. TCRdb re-called the PCR reads through MiXCR, storing one row per CDR3 protein. The sample consists of some 180,000 distinct CDR3 sequences, 6.6% of them appearing once. Study-wide results and caveats: After transplant, at about two months, alpha-beta T cells were reportedly derived from several hundred expanded graft clones. T cells produced anew were the main source of T-cell counts and diversity one year after transplant.

This clonotype came up a few times. Its target is unknown. The V call is TRBV12-3 or TRBV12-4, the J call TRBJ1-3, with a weak D call TRBD1 (5 bases). Sequences were derived from PBMCs, sampled before TCRalphabeta/CD19-depleted stem cell transplant. The clonotype originates from a boy between 2 and 10 years old with acute lymphoblastic leukemia, due to receive a stem cell transplant. This CDR3 is CASRRHGGTGNTIYF. The DNA for the CDR3 is TGTGCCAGCAGGCGACACGGGGGGACTGGAAACACCATATATTTT.